This T cell receptor (beta chain) was captured in a study of T cells in Graves' hyperthyroidism and ophthalmopathy. In the study overall: Blood was drawn when the patient was first diagnosed and still untreated.

This CDR3 is 15 amino acids long. V lost 3 bases to trimming and J lost 5 bases; unmatched junction nucleotides: 6. Germline V gene data show CDR1 as MDHEN and CDR2 as SYDVKM. Participants, patients aged 18 to 65, had newly diagnosed hyperthyroidism with a duration under 2 months. Fresh peripheral blood, roughly 10 ml, was the source of the PBMCs. In this sample, this clonotype turned up many times. Amplification targeted TCR beta CDR3 regions from RNA transcripts. An initial round of RT-PCR targeting the TCR CDR3 relied on the HTBI primer set. TCRdb itself ran the multiplex PCR reads through MiXCR, one entry per CDR3 protein. The table records fewer than 700,000 distinct CDR3 sequences, around 15% of them present only once.

The TCR was taken from a woman aged 25-40 years with Graves' hyperthyroidism. This chain uses TRBV28 with TRBJ2-7; TRBD1 matches at 11 bases. The specimen sequenced was blood. The CDR3: CASSLGTGGNHEQYF. The CDR3 region has the DNA TGTGCCAGCAGTTTGGGGACAGGGGGTAACCACGAGCAGTACTTC.